A single sample gave rise to the 31 T cell receptor beta chains below, sequenced in a study of response to subunit inactivated influenza vaccine. TCRdb analysed the RT-PCR reads with MiXCR anew, one entry per CDR3 protein. The profile covers roughly 500,000 distinct CDR3 sequences, with approximately 17% appearing a single time and over 2.5% taken by the ten largest. The sample was CD4+ T cells sorted from PBMCs, taken 23 to 25 months after vaccination. The origin of the receptors is a man aged 45 to 75 who received an inactivated influenza vaccine.

This chain connects TRBV4-2 to TRBJ1-2; D unclear. This CDR3 contains 14 residues. V was pared by 0 bases and J by 4 bases, with 9 bases between. The V gene's germline CDR1 is LGHNA and CDR2 YNFKEQ. The CDR3 is CASSQDPRSYGYTF. CDR3 DNA sequence: TGTGCCAGCAGCCAAGATCCCCGGTCCTATGGCTACACCTTC.

The chain couples TRBV7-2 to TRBJ2-1; D possibly corresponds to TRBD2 (5 bases). V lost 1 base and J lost 3, with 10 bases in between. The CDR3 extends over 15 amino acids. CDR1 is SGHTA, CDR2 FQGNSA, per germline. The CDR3 loop reads CASSLVGAVYNEQFF. Here the CDR3 DNA reads TGTGCCAGCAGCTTAGTAGGAGCGGTCTACAATGAGCAGTTCTTC.

This clonotype came up a few times. CDR3 residues: CASSVGDSGSIINEQFF. CDR3 DNA: TGTGCCAGCAGCGTAGGGGATAGCGGGAGTATTATCAATGAGCAGTTCTTC. V usage is TRBV9 and J usage is TRBJ2-1; 9 bases are shared with TRBD2. V lost 0 bases and J lost 6; bases outside the gene matches: 10. Germline V gene data show CDR1 as SGDLS and CDR2 as YYNGEE. The CDR3 is 17 residues long.

V is TRBV5-1 and J is TRBJ2-1, with no clear D. Per the germline V gene, CDR1 is SGHRS and CDR2 is YFSETQ. The V end was cut by 0 bases, the J end by 0 bases, with 10 bases between. The CDR3 is 16 amino acids. CDR3 in DNA: TGCGCCAGCAGCTTGGGCCGGTCTAGCTCCTACAATGAGCAGTTCTTC. Amino acids: CASSLGRSSSYNEQFF.

This chain joins TRBV14 and TRBJ2-5; D perhaps matches TRBD2 (5 bases). In germline, CDR1 is SGHDN, CDR2 FVKESK. This CDR3 is 17 amino acids long. V was shortened by 0 bases and J by 2 bases, with 16 bases between the two germline ends. CDR3 in DNA: TGTGCCAGCAGCCAAGAAGGAGGCCTTTCGATTCAAGAGACCCAGTACTTC. This encodes CASSQEGGLSIQETQYF.

The rearrangement links TRBV7-2 to TRBJ2-2, with D perhaps matching TRBD1 (5 bases). The V gene lost 3 bases and the J gene lost 1 base, with 9 bases spanning the gap. Per germline, CDR1 SGHTA and CDR2 FQGNSA. The CDR3 sequence is 15 residues long. CDR3 nucleotide sequence: TGTGCCAGCAGCTTGAGCAGGGAGAACACCGGGGAGCTGTTTTTT. Protein: CASSLSRENTGELFF. Together with reference TRBV7-2 and TRBJ2-2, the CDR3 gives the full variable domain: GAGVSQSPSNKVTEKGKDVELRCDPISGHTALYWYRQSLGQGLEFLIYFQGNSAPDKSGLPSDRFSAERTGGSVSTLTIQRTQQEDSAVYLCASSLSRENTGELFFGEGSRLTVL.

J is TRBJ1-5 and V is TRBV4-2; possible D gene TRBD1, 6 bases. The ends were cut back, 4 bases at V and 6 bases at J, with 19 bases in the middle. The germline CDR1 and CDR2 sequences are LGHNA and YNFKEQ. This CDR3 comprises 16 residues. The CDR3 loop reads CASSRGAGQPSQPQHF. The DNA of the CDR3 is TGTGCCAGCAGCCGGGGGGCAGGACAGCCTAGTCAGCCCCAGCATTTT.

The chain recombines TRBV5-1 with TRBJ1-4; D possibly corresponds to TRBD1 (5 bases). The V end lost 3 bases, the J end lost 3 bases, and 12 bases lay between the germline ends. The V gene's germline CDR1 is SGHRS and CDR2 YFSETQ. The CDR3 is made up of 15 amino acids. CDR3 in amino acids: CASSSSPGPNEKLFF. The CDR3, as DNA: TGCGCCAGCAGCTCCTCACCGGGACCTAATGAAAAACTGTTTTTT. Together with reference TRBV5-1 and TRBJ1-4, the CDR3 gives the full variable domain: KAGVTQTPRYLIKTRGQQVTLSCSPISGHRSVSWYQQTPGQGLQFLFEYFSETQRNKGNFPGRFSGRQFSNSRSEMNVSTLELGDSALYLCASSSSPGPNEKLFFGSGTQLSVL.

The rearrangement uses TRBV4-2 and TRBJ2-3; maybe TRBD2 (6 bases). Germline V gene sequence: CDR1 LGHNA, CDR2 YNFKEQ. The V and J ends lost 2 bases and 3 bases respectively, with 15 bases between them. CDR3 size: 16 residues. The CDR3: CASSQPDGSGTDTQYF. CDR3 DNA sequence: TGTGCCAGCAGCCAACCGGACGGGAGCGGTACAGATACGCAGTATTTT.

This clonotype was detected only a few times. This chain links TRBV12-3 or TRBV12-4 with TRBJ1-1; D gene ambiguous. V lost 3 bases to trimming and J lost 9 bases, with 14 bases between them. The CDR3 spans 13 residues. DNA of the CDR3: TGTGCCAGCAGTTTTTCGGGGTCGGCCAAAGCTTTCTTT. Encoded protein: CASSFSGSAKAFF.

The chain recombines TRBV5-1 with TRBJ2-2; 9 nucleotides align to TRBD1. Germline CDR1 and CDR2: SGHRS and YFSETQ. V lost 4 bases to trimming and J lost 2 bases; unmatched junction nucleotides: 3. The CDR3 runs 15 residues. In nucleotides, the CDR3 is TGCGCCAGCAGCATGGGACAGGGAAACACCGGGGAGCTGTTTTTT. It specifies CASSMGQGNTGELFF.

This clonotype was observed a few times. This chain joins TRBV12-3 or TRBV12-4 and TRBJ2-5; perhaps TRBD2 as D (6 bases). Trimming removed 6 bases at V and 4 bases at J, with 21 bases between. There are 16 residues in the CDR3. The CDR3 DNA is TGTGCCAGCAGCCCAACCGTAGCGGCCGTAAGAGAGACCCAGTACTTC. It encodes CASSPTVAAVRETQYF.

This sequence joins TRBV11-2 and TRBJ2-1; D is perhaps TRBD2 (5 bases). Germline V gene lookup returns CDR1 SGHAT and CDR2 FQNNGV. This CDR3 has 14 residues. V was shortened by 0 bases and J by 7 bases, with 10 bases between the two germline ends. CDR3 bases: TGTGCCAGCAGCTTAGATCGGACTTCTAATGAGCAGTTCTTC. This sequence encodes CASSLDRTSNEQFF.

This clonotype was observed a few times. The V gene is TRBV11-2, the J gene TRBJ2-7; 12 nucleotides align to TRBD2. Germline CDR1 reads SGHAT; CDR2 reads FQNNGV. The junction had 4 bases not matched to a gene; V was cut back by 5 bases and J by 2 bases. The CDR3 is 15 amino acids. In DNA, the CDR3 is TGTGCCAGCAGCCTACTAGCGGGAGGACCCTACGAGCAGTACTTC. Translation: CASSLLAGGPYEQYF. The full variable domain, completed using reference TRBV11-2 and TRBJ2-7, is EAGVAQSPRYKIIEKRQSVAFWCNPISGHATLYWYQQILGQGPKLLIQFQNNGVVDDSQLPKDRFSAERLKGVDSTLKIQPAKLEDSAVYLCASSLLAGGPYEQYFGPGTRLTVT.

The genes are TRBV28 and TRBJ1-6; weak D call: TRBD1 (5 bases). This CDR3 has 16 residues. Trimming left V 4 bases short and J 4 bases short, with 14 bases between. The germline V gene encodes CDR1 MDHEN and CDR2 SYDVKM. The CDR3 DNA reads TGTGCCAGCAGTTACTCCGACAGAACATATAATTCACCCCTCCACTTT. Translation: CASSYSDRTYNSPLHF.

The chain couples TRBV11-2 to TRBJ2-7; perhaps TRBD1 as D (5 bases). Per germline, CDR1 SGHAT and CDR2 FQNNGV. Between the trimmed V and J ends, which lost 5 bases and 6 bases, there was a span of 17 bases. The length of the CDR3 is 14 residues. The CDR3 here is CASSKIQGFGEQYF. In DNA form, the CDR3 reads TGTGCCAGCAGCAAGATCCAGGGATTTGGCGAGCAGTACTTC.

This clonotype has a handful of counts. This chain links TRBV3-1 with TRBJ2-5; D uncertain. V was shortened by 2 bases and J by 5 bases, with 6 bases between the two germline ends. CDR1 and CDR2 from the germline V gene are LGHDT and YNNKEL (reference sequence). The CDR3 totals 12 residues. The CDR3 DNA follows: TGTGCCAGCAGCCAATATGCGGAGACCCAGTACTTC. Translating gives CASSQYAETQYF.

The chain links TRBV21-1 to TRBJ2-1; the table's TRBD2 call for D was not verified on the DNA. TRBV21-1 is tagged as a pseudogene. The CDR3 contains 15 residues. CDR3 nucleotides: TGTGCCAGCAGCAACTTAGGACTGTGCCTCTCTACACGGTTCTTC. Translating it yields CASSNLGLCLSTRFF.

The chain links TRBV20-1 to TRBJ2-5; the D is unclear. V lost 7 bases and J 2 bases, leaving 14 bases between the germline ends. This CDR3 comprises 13 residues. The germline V gene has CDR1 DFQATT and CDR2 SNEGSKA (reference sequence). The CDR3 DNA reads as TGCAGTGGATATCCGGGCGGTCAAGAGACCCAGTACTTC. Residues: CSGYPGGQETQYF.

This clonotype was seen many times. V gene TRBV5-1 combines with J gene TRBJ2-3, with D perhaps matching TRBD2 (5 bases). CDR1 SGHRS and CDR2 YFSETQ come from the germline V gene. The V end was cut by 2 bases, the J end by 6 bases, with 10 bases between. CDR3 length: 13 amino acids. This CDR3 is CASSFGVADTQYF. The CDR3 nucleotides are TGCGCCAGCAGCTTTGGGGTAGCGGATACGCAGTATTTT.

This chain connects TRBV12-3 or TRBV12-4 to TRBJ2-5; D remains unclear. This CDR3 is 13 amino acids long. The ends were cut back, 2 bases at V and 4 bases at J, with 8 bases in the middle. The CDR3 nucleotides read TGTGCCAGCAGTTTAAGCCCCCCAGAGACCCAGTACTTC. Translation: CASSLSPPETQYF.

This clonotype was counted only a few times. The chain recombines TRBV20-1 with TRBJ2-7, with no clear D. This CDR3 has 13 amino acids. The germline V gene has CDR1 DFQATT and CDR2 SNEGSKA (reference sequence). V was pared by 6 bases and J by 2 bases, with 14 bases between. The CDR3 here is CSAGRRSAYEQYF. The CDR3 DNA sequence: TGCAGTGCGGGCCGGAGATCTGCCTACGAGCAGTACTTC.

The chain recombines TRBV29-1 with TRBJ2-3; TRBD2 matches at 8 bases. With 6 bases clipped from V and 0 bases from J, the junction kept 8 bases outside the gene matches. The germline CDR1 and CDR2 sequences are SQVTM and ANQGSEA. The length of the CDR3 is 15 residues. The CDR3 coding sequence is TGCAGCGTCTTAGGGGGACTAGGGAGCACAGATACGCAGTATTTT. Translation gives CSVLGGLGSTDTQYF.

The V gene is TRBV20-1, the J gene TRBJ2-5; 10 positions match TRBD2. CDR1 and CDR2 from the germline V gene are DFQATT and SNEGSKA (reference sequence). This CDR3 region has 14 residues. With V trimmed by 3 bases and J by 4 bases, 5 bases remained unmatched. The CDR3 sequence is CSASPPSGRETQYF. The CDR3, as DNA: TGCAGTGCTAGCCCTCCTAGCGGGAGAGAGACCCAGTACTTC.

The chain joins TRBV6-1 to TRBJ2-3; 11 nucleotides align to TRBD2. The CDR3 length is 15 residues. CDR1 is MNHNS and CDR2 is SASEGT in the germline V gene. With V trimmed by 7 bases and J by 5 bases, 8 bases remained unmatched. CDR3 amino acids: CASTLSGGARDTQYF. DNA of the CDR3: TGTGCCAGCACCCTTAGCGGGGGGGCCCGAGATACGCAGTATTTT.

V gene TRBV20-1 combines with J gene TRBJ2-1; no reliable D call. V dropped 3 bases and J dropped 7 bases, with 10 bases sitting between them. Per the germline V gene, CDR1 is DFQATT and CDR2 is SNEGSKA (reference sequence). CDR3 length equals 12 residues. Here the CDR3 reads CSASLVVNEQFF. CDR3 in DNA: TGCAGTGCTAGTTTAGTCGTGAATGAGCAGTTCTTC.

This clonotype turned up a few times. The chain uses TRBV20-1 and TRBJ2-2; perhaps TRBD2 as D (6 bases). The V end was cut by 6 bases, the J end by 4 bases, with 15 bases between. The CDR3 sequence is 14 residues long. The germline V gene has CDR1 DFQATT and CDR2 SNEGSKA (reference sequence). The CDR3 here is CSAPTRGGTGELFF. CDR3 nucleotide sequence: TGCAGTGCCCCGACGAGGGGAGGCACCGGGGAGCTGTTTTTT.

This clonotype showed up just a few times. The V gene is TRBV20-1, the J gene TRBJ2-3; 12 positions match TRBD2. Germline CDR1 reads DFQATT; CDR2 reads SNEGSKA (reference sequence). This CDR3 comprises 16 residues. V was clipped by 3 bases and J by 5 bases; unmatched bases: 9. CDR3 loop: CSARAPSGRARDTQYF. The CDR3 DNA sequence: TGCAGTGCTAGGGCCCCTAGCGGGAGGGCCAGAGATACGCAGTATTTT.

This clonotype was found a few times. The chain links TRBV7-9 to TRBJ2-7, with D possibly being TRBD1 (6 bases). Trimming left V 6 bases short and J 6 bases short, with 15 bases between. Per germline, CDR1 SEHNR and CDR2 FQNEAQ (reference sequence). The CDR3 runs to 13 residues. The CDR3 is CASRDRDTREQYF. The CDR3 DNA follows: TGTGCCAGCAGGGACAGAGACACCCGCGAGCAGTACTTC. The full variable domain, with the rest looked up from reference TRBV7-9 and TRBJ2-7, is DTGVSQNPRHKITKRGQNVTFRCDPISEHNRLYWYRQTLGQGPEFLTYFQNEAQLEKSRLLSDRFSAERPKGSFSTLEIQRTEQGDSAMYLCASRDRDTREQYFGPGTRLTVT.

The chain recombines TRBV5-6 with TRBJ2-2, with TRBD1 identical over 11 bases. Germline assignment: CDR1 SGHDT and CDR2 YYEEEE. The CDR3 has 18 amino acids. The ends lost 4 bases at V and 5 bases at J; junction bases unmatched: 13. CDR3 residues: CASSLPPGTGGVTGELFF. DNA for the CDR3: TGTGCCAGCAGCCTACCCCCCGGGACAGGGGGTGTAACCGGGGAGCTGTTTTTT. Based on the CDR3 plus reference TRBV5-6 and TRBJ2-2, the full variable domain is DAGVTQSPTHLIKTRGQQVTLRCSPKSGHDTVSWYQQALGQGPQFIFQYYEEEERQRGNFPDRFSGHQFPNYSSELNVNALLLGDSALYLCASSLPPGTGGVTGELFFGEGSRLTVL.

Note on this clonotype: One end of the junction varies from germline; a read error may be responsible. J is TRBJ1-1 and V is TRBV9; D ambiguous. The CDR3 covers 14 residues. Germline CDR1 is SGDLS and CDR2 is YYNGEE. CDR3 nucleotide sequence: TGTGCCAGCAGCGAACCAGGCATGAACACTGAAGCCTTCTTT. Translated: CASSEPGMNTEAFF.